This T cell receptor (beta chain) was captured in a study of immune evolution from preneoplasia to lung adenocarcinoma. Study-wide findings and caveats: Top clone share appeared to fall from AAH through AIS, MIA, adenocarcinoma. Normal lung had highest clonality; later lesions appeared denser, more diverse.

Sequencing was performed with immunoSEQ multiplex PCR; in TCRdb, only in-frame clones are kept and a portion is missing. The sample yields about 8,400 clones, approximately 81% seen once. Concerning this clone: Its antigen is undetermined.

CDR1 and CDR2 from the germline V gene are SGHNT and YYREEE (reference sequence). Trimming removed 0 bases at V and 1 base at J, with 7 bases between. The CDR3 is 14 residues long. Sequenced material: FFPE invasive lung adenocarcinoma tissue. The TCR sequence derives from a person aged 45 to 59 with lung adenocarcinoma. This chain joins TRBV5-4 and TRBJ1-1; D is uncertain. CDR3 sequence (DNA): TGTGCCAGCAGCTTGGCTTTGAGGAACACTGAAGCTTTCTTT. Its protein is CASSLALRNTEAFF.